This T cell receptor (beta chain) is from a study of cytomegalovirus exposure and HLA in healthy donors. Study as a whole: Falling in the Caucasian-associated ancestry cluster were 81% of around 370 genotyped donors.

V gave up 0 bases and J gave up 0 bases, with 3 bases separating them. The germline gives CDR1 LNHNV, CDR2 YYDKDF (reference sequence). The CDR3 is 14 amino acids. Findings and limits, study-wide: In an earlier analysis, productive rearrangement rates for most beta V segments clustered near 87% or 30%. Later analysis identified a missense DCLRE1C variant that was linked to TCR beta V- and J-gene trimming.

Donors in the study were healthy people who gave bone marrow. Primers included in the PCR were 60 Vbeta and 13 Jbeta primers. Generated by immunoSEQ multiplex PCR, the TCRdb table keeps only in-frame clones and is missing some. This sample has about 190,000 clones; 70% to 75% occur once, and the top ten carry about 4.8%. Remarks on this clone: Its matching antigen is unknown.

The receptor was derived from a man younger than 45 in good health and CMV-seropositive. The chain uses TRBV15 and TRBJ2-4; D remains unclear. Sample: PBMCs. The CDR3 is CATSRDIAKNIQYF. DNA of the CDR3: TGTGCCACCAGCAGAGACATAGCCAAAAACATTCAGTACTTC.